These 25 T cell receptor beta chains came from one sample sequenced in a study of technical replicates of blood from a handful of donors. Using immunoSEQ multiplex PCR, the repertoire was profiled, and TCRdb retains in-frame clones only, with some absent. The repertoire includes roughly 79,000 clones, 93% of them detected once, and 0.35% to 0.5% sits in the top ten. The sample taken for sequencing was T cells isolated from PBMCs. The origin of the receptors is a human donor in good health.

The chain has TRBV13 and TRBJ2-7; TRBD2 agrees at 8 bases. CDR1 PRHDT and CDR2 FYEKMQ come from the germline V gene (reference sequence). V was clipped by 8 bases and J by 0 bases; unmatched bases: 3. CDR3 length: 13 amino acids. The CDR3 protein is CASGGTSSYEQYF. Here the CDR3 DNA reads TGTGCCAGCGGGGGGACTAGCTCCTACGAGCAGTACTTC.

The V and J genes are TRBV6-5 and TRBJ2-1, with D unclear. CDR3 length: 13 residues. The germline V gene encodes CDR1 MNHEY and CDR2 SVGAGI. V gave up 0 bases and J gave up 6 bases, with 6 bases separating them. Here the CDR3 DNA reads TGTGCCAGCAGTTACTCGGGCTTCAATGAGCAGTTCTTC. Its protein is CASSYSGFNEQFF.

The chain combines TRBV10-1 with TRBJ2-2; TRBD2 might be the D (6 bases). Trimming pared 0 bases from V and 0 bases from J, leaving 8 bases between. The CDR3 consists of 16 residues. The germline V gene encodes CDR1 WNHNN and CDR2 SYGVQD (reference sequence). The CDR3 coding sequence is TGCGCCAGCAGTGAGTCGGGGGGAGCGAACACCGGGGAGCTGTTTTTT. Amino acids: CASSESGGANTGELFF.

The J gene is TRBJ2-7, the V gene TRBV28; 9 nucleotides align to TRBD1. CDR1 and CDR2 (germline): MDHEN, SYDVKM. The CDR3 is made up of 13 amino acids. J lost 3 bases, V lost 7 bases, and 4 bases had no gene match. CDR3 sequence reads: CASKQGAFYEQYF. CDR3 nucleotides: TGTGCCAGCAAACAGGGGGCCTTCTACGAGCAGTACTTC.

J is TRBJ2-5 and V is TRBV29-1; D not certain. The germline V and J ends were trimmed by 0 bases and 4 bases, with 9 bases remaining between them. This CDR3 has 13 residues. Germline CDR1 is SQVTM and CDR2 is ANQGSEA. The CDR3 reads CSVEDGRRETQYF. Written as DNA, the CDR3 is TGCAGCGTTGAAGATGGCAGGCGAGAGACCCAGTACTTC. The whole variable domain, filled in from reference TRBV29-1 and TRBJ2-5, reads SAVISQKPSRDICQRGTSLTIQCQVDSQVTMMFWYRQQPGQSLTLIATANQGSEATYESGFVIDKFPISRPNLTFSTLTVSNMSPEDSSIYLCSVEDGRRETQYFGPGTRLLVL.

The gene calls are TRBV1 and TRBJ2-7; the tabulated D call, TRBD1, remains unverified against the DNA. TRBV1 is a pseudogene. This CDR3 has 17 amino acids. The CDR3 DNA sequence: TGCACCAGCAGCCAAGAACGAAAGGGGCAGGCGACCTACGAGCAGTACTTC. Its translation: CTSSQERKGQATYEQYF.

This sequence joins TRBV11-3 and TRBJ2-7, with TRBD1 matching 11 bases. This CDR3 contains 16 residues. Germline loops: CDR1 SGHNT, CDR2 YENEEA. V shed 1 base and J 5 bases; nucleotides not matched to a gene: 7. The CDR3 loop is CASSLGTGGAPDEQYF. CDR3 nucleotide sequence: TGTGCCAGCAGCTTAGGGACAGGGGGCGCCCCCGACGAGCAGTACTTC.

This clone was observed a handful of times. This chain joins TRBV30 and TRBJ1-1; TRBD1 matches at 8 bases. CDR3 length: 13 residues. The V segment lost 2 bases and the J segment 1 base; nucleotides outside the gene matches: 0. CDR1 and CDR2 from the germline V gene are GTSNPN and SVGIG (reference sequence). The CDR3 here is CAWSQGANTEAFF. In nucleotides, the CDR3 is TGTGCCTGGAGTCAGGGGGCGAACACTGAAGCTTTCTTT.

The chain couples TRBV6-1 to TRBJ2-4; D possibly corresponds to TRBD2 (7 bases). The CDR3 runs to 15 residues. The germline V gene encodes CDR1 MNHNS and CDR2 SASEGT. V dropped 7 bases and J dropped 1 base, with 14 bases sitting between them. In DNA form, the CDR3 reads TGTGCCAGCATTGAGGGAGGGGGTGCCAAAAACATTCAGTACTTC. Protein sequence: CASIEGGGAKNIQYF.

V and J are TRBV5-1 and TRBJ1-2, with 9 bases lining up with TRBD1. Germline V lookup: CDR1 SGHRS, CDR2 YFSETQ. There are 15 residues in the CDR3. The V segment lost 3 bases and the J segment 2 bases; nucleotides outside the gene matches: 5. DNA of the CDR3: TGCGCCAGCAGCTGGGGCGGGACAGGGAACTATGGCTACACCTTC. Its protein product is CASSWGGTGNYGYTF. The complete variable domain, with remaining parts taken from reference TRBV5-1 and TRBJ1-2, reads KAGVTQTPRYLIKTRGQQVTLSCSPISGHRSVSWYQQTPGQGLQFLFEYFSETQRNKGNFPGRFSGRQFSNSRSEMNVSTLELGDSALYLCASSWGGTGNYGYTFGSGTRLTVV.

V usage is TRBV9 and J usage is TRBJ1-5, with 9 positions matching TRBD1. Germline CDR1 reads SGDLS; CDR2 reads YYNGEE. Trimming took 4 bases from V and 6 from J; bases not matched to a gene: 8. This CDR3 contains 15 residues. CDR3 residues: CASSRGQGVTQPQHF. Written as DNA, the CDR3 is TGTGCCAGCAGCAGGGGACAGGGAGTCACTCAGCCCCAGCATTTT.

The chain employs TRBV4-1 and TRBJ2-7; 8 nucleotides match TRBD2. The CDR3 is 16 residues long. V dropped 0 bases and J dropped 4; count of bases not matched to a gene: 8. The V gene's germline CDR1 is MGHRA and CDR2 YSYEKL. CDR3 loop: CASSQDQPSGWYEQYF. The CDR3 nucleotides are TGCGCCAGCAGCCAAGATCAGCCTAGCGGGTGGTACGAGCAGTACTTC.

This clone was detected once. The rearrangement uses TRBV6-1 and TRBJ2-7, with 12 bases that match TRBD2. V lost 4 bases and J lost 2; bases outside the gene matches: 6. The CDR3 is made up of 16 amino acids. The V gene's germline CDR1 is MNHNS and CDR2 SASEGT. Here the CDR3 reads CASSGLAGVGTYEQYF. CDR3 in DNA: TGTGCCAGCAGTGGACTAGCGGGAGTCGGGACCTACGAGCAGTACTTC.

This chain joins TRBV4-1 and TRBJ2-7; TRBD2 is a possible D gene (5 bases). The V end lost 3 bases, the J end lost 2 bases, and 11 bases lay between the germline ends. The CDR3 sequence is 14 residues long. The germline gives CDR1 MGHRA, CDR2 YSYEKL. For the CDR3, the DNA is TGCGCCAGCAGCCAGTTACTAGGAACCTACGAGCAGTACTTC. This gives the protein CASSQLLGTYEQYF.

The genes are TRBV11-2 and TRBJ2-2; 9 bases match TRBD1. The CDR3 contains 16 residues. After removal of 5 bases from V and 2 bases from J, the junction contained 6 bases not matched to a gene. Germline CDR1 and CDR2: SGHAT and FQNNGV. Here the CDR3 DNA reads TGTGCCAGCAGCCGCACGGGACAGGGAAACACCGGGGAGCTGTTTTTT. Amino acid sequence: CASSRTGQGNTGELFF.

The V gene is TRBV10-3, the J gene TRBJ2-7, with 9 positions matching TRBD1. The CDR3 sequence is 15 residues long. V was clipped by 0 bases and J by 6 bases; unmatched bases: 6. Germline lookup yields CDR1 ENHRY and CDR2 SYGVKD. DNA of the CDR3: TGTGCCATCAGTGAGTCTCCGGGACAGGGAGTCGAGCAGTACTTC. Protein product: CAISESPGQGVEQYF.

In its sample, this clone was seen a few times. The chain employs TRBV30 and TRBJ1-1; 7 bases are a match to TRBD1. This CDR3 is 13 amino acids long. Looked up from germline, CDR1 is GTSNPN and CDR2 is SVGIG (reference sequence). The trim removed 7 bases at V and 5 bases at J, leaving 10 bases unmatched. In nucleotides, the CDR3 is TGTGCCTACCACAGGGGTAGGGGGACTGAAGCTTTCTTT. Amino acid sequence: CAYHRGRGTEAFF.

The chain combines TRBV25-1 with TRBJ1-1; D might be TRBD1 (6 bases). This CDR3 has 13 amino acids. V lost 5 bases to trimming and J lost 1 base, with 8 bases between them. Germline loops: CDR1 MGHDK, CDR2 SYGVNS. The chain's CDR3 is CASSSTGNTEAFF. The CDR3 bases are TGTGCCAGCAGTTCGACAGGGAACACTGAAGCTTTCTTT.

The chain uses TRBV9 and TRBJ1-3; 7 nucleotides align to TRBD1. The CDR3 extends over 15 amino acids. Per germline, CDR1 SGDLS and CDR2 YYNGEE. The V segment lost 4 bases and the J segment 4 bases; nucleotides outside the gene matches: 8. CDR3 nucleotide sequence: TGTGCCAGCAGCCGAGACAGGGCCGGAGGAAACACCATATATTTT. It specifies CASSRDRAGGNTIYF.

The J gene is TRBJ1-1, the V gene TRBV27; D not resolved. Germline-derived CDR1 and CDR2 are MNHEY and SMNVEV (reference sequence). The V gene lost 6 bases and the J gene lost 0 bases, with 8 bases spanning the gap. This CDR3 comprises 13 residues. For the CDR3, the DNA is TGTGCCAGCAGATACACCATGAACACTGAAGCTTTCTTT. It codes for CASRYTMNTEAFF.

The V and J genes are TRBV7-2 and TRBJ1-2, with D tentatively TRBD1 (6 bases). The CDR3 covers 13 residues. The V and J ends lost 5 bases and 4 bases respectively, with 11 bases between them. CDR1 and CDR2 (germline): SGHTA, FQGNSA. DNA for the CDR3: TGTGCCAGCAGCCCACAGGGAGTCTATGGCTACACCTTC. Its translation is CASSPQGVYGYTF.

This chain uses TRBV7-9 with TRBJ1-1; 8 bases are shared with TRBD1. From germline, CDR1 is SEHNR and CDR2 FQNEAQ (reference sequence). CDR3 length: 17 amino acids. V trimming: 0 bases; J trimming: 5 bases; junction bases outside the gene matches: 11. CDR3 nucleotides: TGTGCCAGCAGCTTAGCGGCGAACAGGGGGAGCCGGACTGAAGCTTTCTTT. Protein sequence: CASSLAANRGSRTEAFF.

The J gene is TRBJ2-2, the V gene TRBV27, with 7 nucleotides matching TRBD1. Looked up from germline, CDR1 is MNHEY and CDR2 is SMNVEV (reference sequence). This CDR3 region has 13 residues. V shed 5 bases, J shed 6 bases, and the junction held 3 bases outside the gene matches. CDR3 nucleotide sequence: TGTGCCAGCAGTCCCGACAGGGCCGGGGAGCTGTTTTTT. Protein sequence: CASSPDRAGELFF.

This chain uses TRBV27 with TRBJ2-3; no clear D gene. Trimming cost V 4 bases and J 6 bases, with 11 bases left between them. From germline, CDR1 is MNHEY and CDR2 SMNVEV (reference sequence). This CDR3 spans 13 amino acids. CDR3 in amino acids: CASSSHWADTQYF. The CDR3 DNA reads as TGTGCCAGCAGTTCTCATTGGGCCGATACGCAGTATTTT.

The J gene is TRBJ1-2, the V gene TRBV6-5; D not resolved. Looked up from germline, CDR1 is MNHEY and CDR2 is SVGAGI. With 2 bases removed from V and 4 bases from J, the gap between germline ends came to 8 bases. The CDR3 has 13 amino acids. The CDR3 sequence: CASSYPSGYGYTF. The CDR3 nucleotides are TGTGCCAGCAGTTACCCCTCCGGCTATGGCTACACCTTC.